This paragraph covers one T cell receptor beta chain sequence. This specimen belongs to a study of blood T cell repertoires in COVID-19. On the study more broadly: Some COVID-19 samples were acute and others convalescent; all came from the United States, Italy and Spain.

TCRdb's table, derived via immunoSEQ multiplex PCR, lists solely in-frame clones and lacks some. The sample shows some 70,000 clones, around 87% of them seen only once. The sequencing sample was made of peripheral blood. The TCR comes from a man in his fifties or sixties with active COVID-19.

The CDR3 DNA reads as TGTGCCAGCAGTCCTGGGACAGGGAGCACTGAAGCTTTCTTT. This encodes CASSPGTGSTEAFF. V and J are TRBV27 and TRBJ1-1; 9 bases match TRBD1. This CDR3 is built from 14 residues. Germline values: CDR1 MNHEY, CDR2 SMNVEV (reference sequence). The V gene end was trimmed by 5 bases and the J gene end by 4 bases; junction bases not matched to a gene: 5.